This TCR beta chain was observed in a study of post-analysis software for immune sequencing data. Study-wide context: The disease courses covered relapsing-remitting, secondary progressive and progressive-relapsing multiple sclerosis.

Turning to this clonotype: Its antigen is undetermined.

Study-wide results and limits: Compared against controls, patients with multiple sclerosis displayed significantly lower normalized Chao1 diversity. Those samples that were prepared in the same batch co-clustered strongly by F measure. The five TRBV segments detected at higher frequency in patients than in controls included TRBV5-6, TRBV5-1 and TRBV20-1.

Germline V gives CDR1 WNHNN, CDR2 SYGVQD (reference sequence). V shed 2 bases and J shed 8 bases, with 9 bases lying between them. The CDR3 spans 13 residues. The TCR beta cDNA libraries carried unique molecular identifiers. Out of roughly 0.95 to 10 million T cells, about 460,000 cDNA molecules were generated. TCRdb used MiXCR to reprocess the PCR reads, holding one entry per CDR3 protein. There are around 180,000 distinct CDR3 sequences in the sample; approximately 28% occur only once, and around 1.5% lies in the top ten. The sequence was obtained from a girl under 18 with multiple sclerosis. The sequenced material came from blood. The chain uses TRBV10-1 and TRBJ2-2; D is unclear. The CDR3, as DNA: TGCGCCAGCAGTGAGCTCCTCGAAGGGGAGCTGTTTTTT. Amino acid sequence: CASSELLEGELFF.